Described below is a single T cell receptor beta chain sequence and its context. V shed 5 bases, J shed 4 bases, and the junction held 7 bases outside the gene matches. Germline loops: CDR1 MDHEN, CDR2 SYDVKM. The CDR3 is made up of 17 amino acids. These data are taken from a study of shared clonotypes between healthy human individuals. Profiled with immunoSEQ multiplex PCR; TCRdb holds only in-frame clones, not every one. Among about 1.1 million clones, approximately 78% were seen once, and the ten largest hold around 0.6%. Healthy HIV-negative adults without recent acute infections or vaccinations served as donors.

The clonotype originates from a young man in good health. Some clones in this sample may be carry-over from other donors' samples. The sample was memory CD4+ T cells from PBMCs. Subset indicated: CD45RA-negative fraction. The V gene is TRBV28, the J gene TRBJ2-5; TRBD2 matches 16 bases. The CDR3 region is CASSPGTSGRARETQYF. The CDR3 nucleotides are TGTGCCAGCAGTCCCGGGACTAGCGGGAGGGCCCGAGAGACCCAGTACTTC.